This record covers a single T cell receptor (beta chain). Its antigen is unknown. Per-nucleotide qualities are absent, and no much larger clonotype sits a single base away. The sample belongs to a study of blood T cell repertoires in COVID-19 (dated by TCRdb to about 2020). About the full investigation: Samples from collaborators originated in the United States, Italy and Spain and spanned both the acute and convalescent phases of COVID-19. The material from the prospective study consisted of cDNA or gDNA derived from T cells, B-cell-depleted T cells, or PBMCs. Subjects who had been exposed to COVID-19, were actively infected with it, or had recovered from it provided the deeply sampled blood TCRbeta repertoires that made up the dataset. The repertoires were made available in a free public database intended to serve as a resource for research on the immune response to SARS-CoV-2. The samples were drawn from the first 160 participants of the ongoing ImmuneRACE study and from over 950 subjects provided by 6 global collaborators. The sample metadata nearly always contained a de-identified subject ID, COVID-19 status, age in years and sex. Where HLA class I and class II types were available, the types were taken from metadata supplied by the sample provider, not from assay-based typing.

V and J are truncated by 5 bases and 6 bases respectively, leaving an intervening sequence of 16 bases. CDR1 is given as LNHDA and CDR2 as SQIVND, both from the germline V gene (reference sequence). The cysteine opens and the phenylalanine closes a CDR3 of 14 amino acids. Just CDR3 DNA is preserved here, 42 bases in frame from base 1. TCRbeta CDR3 regions were amplified from genomic DNA by means of the immunoSEQ Assay, a bias-controlled multiplex PCR. The paper's processing steps were these. Within the assay, amplification of reference gene primers was used to estimate how many nucleated cells each sample contained. To quantify the absolute abundance of each unique TCRbeta CDR3 rearrangement, sequence reads were collapsed and filtered. For each sample, productive Simpson clonality was calculated by taking the square root of Simpson's diversity index across productive rearrangements. TCRdb took over this immuneACCESS table, retaining in-frame rearrangements with V and J assigned. Such tables are incomplete; in checked studies, under half of the missing clones stem from an unresolved V gene, and the remainder is unexplained. Clone size and the V and J calls come from that table; the DNA yielded D and trimming. This sample comprises roughly 100,000 clones, 87% of them detected only once. Around 5% of the sample goes to the ten largest clones.

Study-wide conclusions, independent of this receptor: The amount of clinical and demographic metadata varied by source and participant and was provided uncurated.

One collaborating source in Seattle enrolled patients during active infection and followed them longitudinally through the course of disease. Collaborating institutions collected whole blood in K2EDTA tubes following their own protocols. For TCRbeta analysis, collaborator samples were shipped as frozen whole blood, as isolated PBMCs, or as DNA extracted from either sample type. This TCR derives from a woman between 45 and 60 years old with COVID-19, enrolled during active disease. The V and J genes are TRBV19 and TRBJ2-5; TRBD2 is perhaps the D gene, given 7 matching bases. Sequencing used peripheral blood. CDR3 loop: CASSPWGGLKTQYF. The DNA reads as follows: TGTGCCAGTAGTCCCTGGGGGGGCCTGAAGACCCAGTACTTC.